This passage covers 20 T cell receptor beta chains from one sample sequenced in a study of human T cells and chemical hapten exposure. The time point is: patch test 2, 6 weeks after DPC sensitization. Treatment here: therapeutic diphenylcyclopropenone sensitization with weekly scalp DPC. TCRdb re-called the RACE reads with MiXCR, one entry per CDR3 protein. The sample shows about 140,000 distinct CDR3 sequences, approximately 10% of them seen only once. Sequencing used whole blood, obtained in connection with sensitization to the hapten diphenylcyclopropenone (DPC). Receptor source: a woman aged 50 to 60 with alopecia areata. Some clones in this sample may be carry-over from other donors' samples.

The chain links TRBV7-9 to TRBJ1-4; D unclear. The CDR3 consists of 14 residues. V gave up 5 bases and J gave up 3 bases, with 10 bases separating them. Germline assignment: CDR1 SEHNR and CDR2 FQNEAQ (reference sequence). The CDR3 DNA sequence: TGTGCCAGCAGCCAAGATTGGGCTAATGAAAAACTGTTTTTT. This encodes CASSQDWANEKLFF. Variable domain in full (rest from reference TRBV7-9 and TRBJ1-4): DTGVSQNPRHKITKRGQNVTFRCDPISEHNRLYWYRQTLGQGPEFLTYFQNEAQLEKSRLLSDRFSAERPKGSFSTLEIQRTEQGDSAMYLCASSQDWANEKLFFGSGTQLSVL.

This clonotype has a count of ten or more. The rearrangement uses TRBV6-5 and TRBJ1-2; 9 bases align to TRBD1. The CDR3 length is 16 residues. The ends lost 0 bases at V and 4 bases at J; junction bases unmatched: 6. Germline-derived CDR1 and CDR2 are MNHEY and SVGAGI. The CDR3 here is CASSYSITGGGYGYTF. As DNA, the CDR3 is TGTGCCAGCAGTTACTCTATCACAGGGGGCGGCTATGGCTACACCTTC.

This clonotype was seen repeatedly, ten times or more. J is TRBJ2-5 and V is TRBV7-2; no reliable D call. CDR3 size: 11 residues. Trimming removed 1 base from V and 7 bases from J, with 4 bases in between. The germline gives CDR1 SGHTA, CDR2 FQGNSA. CDR3 protein: CASSLVGTQYF. The CDR3 region has the DNA TGTGCCAGCAGCTTAGTAGGGACCCAGTACTTC. Looking up the rest from reference TRBV7-2 and TRBJ2-5 gives the full variable domain: GAGVSQSPSNKVTEKGKDVELRCDPISGHTALYWYRQSLGQGLEFLIYFQGNSAPDKSGLPSDRFSAERTGGSVSTLTIQRTQQEDSAVYLCASSLVGTQYFGPGTRLLVL.

This clonotype was counted only a few times. This chain's CDR3 is CASSSPQHQETQYF. Written as DNA, the CDR3 is TGTGCCAGCAGCTCGCCGCAACACCAAGAGACCCAGTACTTC. The V call is TRBV5-4, the J call TRBJ2-5; D call uncertain. Looked up from germline, CDR1 is SGHNT and CDR2 is YYREEE (reference sequence). The CDR3 has 14 amino acids. With 3 bases removed from V and 0 bases from J, the gap between germline ends came to 9 bases.

This clonotype was seen at least ten times. The rearrangement uses TRBV12-3 or TRBV12-4 and TRBJ1-2; D is ambiguous. This CDR3 is built from 13 residues. The V gene lost 3 bases and the J gene lost 6 bases, with 11 bases spanning the gap. CDR3 residues: CASSLTPADGYTF. The CDR3 nucleotides read TGTGCCAGCAGTTTGACACCCGCGGATGGCTACACCTTC.

This clonotype was seen a few times. This chain joins TRBV6-2 or TRBV6-3 and TRBJ2-5; D remains unclear. Germline V CDR1 and CDR2: MNHEY, SVGEGT. This CDR3 contains 12 residues. Trimming shortened V by 4 bases and J by 5 bases, and 8 bases separated the two germline ends. CDR3 sequence: CASSFQRETQYF. CDR3 bases: TGTGCCAGCAGTTTTCAACGGGAGACCCAGTACTTC.

The chain has TRBV20-1 and TRBJ2-7; no clear D gene. There are 15 residues in the CDR3. Deletions cut 0 bases from V and 7 bases from J, with 19 bases between. CDR1 is DFQATT, CDR2 SNEGSKA, per germline (reference sequence). The CDR3 region has the DNA TGCAGTGCTAGAGATTCGGGCTATCCTTCTTTGGAGCAGTACTTC. Translating it yields CSARDSGYPSLEQYF.

This clonotype has only a few counts. This chain links TRBV30 with TRBJ2-7; D not certain. The V gene lost 5 bases and the J gene lost 4 bases, with 18 bases spanning the gap. CDR1 and CDR2 from the germline V gene are GTSNPN and SVGIG (reference sequence). This CDR3 comprises 14 residues. Here the CDR3 reads CAWVRKAGSYEQYF. DNA for the CDR3: TGTGCCTGGGTCCGAAAGGCTGGAAGTTACGAGCAGTACTTC.

The rearrangement joins TRBV7-3 to TRBJ1-1; TRBD1 matches 10 bases. CDR1 and CDR2 (germline): SGHTA, FQGTGA. The CDR3 runs 16 residues. J gave up 4 bases and V 1 base, and 6 bases lay outside the gene matches. The CDR3: CASSLKTGTGATEAFF. As DNA, the CDR3 is TGTGCCAGCAGCTTAAAGACCGGGACAGGGGCCACTGAAGCTTTCTTT.

This clonotype was seen only a few times. The chain is built from TRBV18 and TRBJ2-3, with D perhaps TRBD1 (5 bases). Germline CDR1 reads KGHSH; CDR2 reads LQKENI. Trimming cost V 1 base and J 3 bases, with 8 bases left between them. This CDR3 region has 14 residues. This CDR3 reads CASSPQQETDTQYF. The CDR3 region has the DNA TGTGCCAGCTCACCACAACAGGAGACAGATACGCAGTATTTT. The variable domain in full, completed from reference TRBV18 and TRBJ2-3, reads NAGVMQNPRHLVRRRGQEARLRCSPMKGHSHVYWYRQLPEEGLKFMVYLQKENIIDESGMPKERFSAEFPKEGPSILRIQQVVRGDSAAYFCASSPQQETDTQYFGPGTRLTVL.

The CDR3 DNA sequence: TGTGCCTCCACTGGGGTCACAGATACGCAGTATTTT. It codes for CASTGVTDTQYF. The V call is TRBV19, the J call TRBJ2-3, with D unresolved. The V and J ends lost 11 bases and 2 bases respectively, with 11 bases between them. CDR3 size: 12 residues. Germline CDR1 LNHDA, CDR2 SQIVND (reference sequence).

This clonotype showed up just a few times. The chain carries TRBV11-2 and TRBJ2-3; 11 nucleotides match TRBD1. The germline V gene has CDR1 SGHAT and CDR2 FQNNGV. This CDR3 region has 15 residues. J gave up 5 bases and V 4 bases, and 5 bases lay outside the gene matches. The CDR3 nucleotides read TGTGCCAGCAGCTCCAGGACAGGGGGCAAAGATACGCAGTATTTT. It is translated as CASSSRTGGKDTQYF.

This clonotype was seen a few times. This sequence joins TRBV5-5 and TRBJ1-2; D is unclear. Germline CDR1 reads SGHKS; CDR2 reads YYEKEE (reference sequence). The CDR3 length is 12 residues. V was trimmed by 4 bases and J by 7 bases, leaving 11 bases between them. CDR3 in DNA: TGTGCCAGCAGCCCCGATACGATTGGCTACACCTTC. It codes for CASSPDTIGYTF. Variable domain in full (rest from reference TRBV5-5 and TRBJ1-2): DAGVTQSPTHLIKTRGQQVTLRCSPISGHKSVSWYQQVLGQGPQFIFQYYEKEERGRGNFPDRFSARQFPNYSSELNVNALLLGDSALYLCASSPDTIGYTFGSGTRLTVV.

Ten or more counts support this clonotype. CDR3 residues: CASSPGGTYNEQFF. The CDR3 DNA reads as TGTGCCAGCAGCCCGGGGGGGACCTACAATGAGCAGTTCTTC. The rearrangement links TRBV7-9 to TRBJ2-1; 8 nucleotides match TRBD2. CDR3 length: 14 amino acids. The germline gives CDR1 SEHNR, CDR2 FQNEAQ (reference sequence). Trimming at V came to 5 bases and at J to 2 bases, leaving 2 bases not matched to a gene.

This clonotype was recorded a few times. The V call is TRBV6-2 or TRBV6-3, the J call TRBJ2-2, with unresolved D. The CDR3 spans 14 residues. Trimming stripped 4 bases from V and 6 bases from J, with 12 bases between. Germline V gives CDR1 MNHEY, CDR2 SVGEGT. This CDR3 reads CASSSKSRPGELFF. The DNA of the CDR3 is TGTGCCAGCAGTTCAAAGTCCCGGCCCGGGGAGCTGTTTTTT.

The chain recombines TRBV20-1 with TRBJ2-5, with D unclear. CDR3 length: 11 residues. Germline CDR1 is DFQATT and CDR2 is SNEGSKA (reference sequence). V shed 3 bases and J shed 2 bases, with 4 bases lying between them. The CDR3 region has the DNA TGCAGTGCTAGCCGTCAAGAGACCCAGTACTTC. Translating it yields CSASRQETQYF.

This clonotype was counted only a few times. This sequence joins TRBV6-5 and TRBJ2-2, with D possibly called TRBD1 or TRBD2 (5 bases each). Germline CDR1 MNHEY, CDR2 SVGAGI. This CDR3 is 17 amino acids long. Trimming took off 6 bases at V and 0 bases at J, with 17 bases between the two ends. The CDR3 region has the DNA TGTGCCAGCAGCCGAGCTTCCGGGACCTCGAACACCGGGGAGCTGTTTTTT. Its protein product is CASSRASGTSNTGELFF.

This clonotype has more than one count but fewer than ten. This sequence joins TRBV30 and TRBJ2-7, with 9 positions matching TRBD2. J gave up 1 base and V 2 bases, and 6 bases lay outside the gene matches. This CDR3 is 15 amino acids long. Germline V lookup: CDR1 GTSNPN, CDR2 SVGIG (reference sequence). The CDR3, as DNA: TGTGCCTGGAGTAGCGGTAGCGGGGGATCCTACGAGCAGTACTTC. Translation gives CAWSSGSGGSYEQYF.

The rearrangement links TRBV4-1 to TRBJ2-5; TRBD1 agrees at 9 bases. The CDR3 has 16 residues. The trim removed 0 bases at V and 2 bases at J, leaving 4 bases unmatched. Germline values: CDR1 MGHRA, CDR2 YSYEKL. CDR3 bases: TGCGCCAGCAGCCAAGAAGGACAGGGGAGGCAAGAGACCCAGTACTTC. Its protein product is CASSQEGQGRQETQYF.

The gene calls are TRBV7-6 and TRBJ2-1; D remains ambiguous. V was cut by 1 base and J by 4 bases, with 8 bases left in between. The CDR3 covers 14 residues. Germline loops: CDR1 SGHVS, CDR2 FNYEAQ. CDR3 nucleotides: TGTGCCAGCAGCTTAGACAGACAATACAATGAGCAGTTCTTC. Translated, it gives CASSLDRQYNEQFF.